This T cell receptor (beta chain) was recorded in a study of cytomegalovirus exposure and HLA in healthy donors. Study-wide findings and caveats: Both high specificity and high sensitivity reportedly marked the classifier's diagnosis of cytomegalovirus status.

This clone was seen just once. Its antigen remains unknown. V dropped 5 bases and J dropped 2 bases, with 10 bases sitting between them. Germline V gene sequence: CDR1 SGHVS, CDR2 FNYEAQ. This CDR3 spans 14 amino acids. The study ran its PCR with 60 Vbeta and 13 Jbeta primers. Assay: immunoSEQ multiplex PCR; the TCRdb copy retains only in-frame clones and omits some. The data contain more than 85,000 clones, around 80% of them seen just once; the ten biggest clones take up 5.6%. The clonotype was recovered from a male donor in good health and CMV-seronegative. Sequenced material: PBMCs. The chain recombines TRBV7-6 with TRBJ1-5, with D perhaps TRBD1 (5 bases). CDR3 region: CASSPRGGNQPQHF. The DNA of the CDR3 is TGTGCCAGCAGCCCCCGGGGGGGCAATCAGCCCCAGCATTTT. Full variable domain (remainder filled in from reference TRBV7-6 and TRBJ1-5): GAGVSQSPRYKVTKRGQDVALRCDPISGHVSLYWYRQALGQGPEFLTYFNYEAQQDKSGLPNDRFSAERPEGSISTLTIQRTEQRDSAMYRCASSPRGGNQPQHFGDGTRLSIL.